Below, 20 T cell receptor beta chains from the same sample are listed, as sequenced in a study of T cell responses to AZD1222 COVID-19 vaccine. Method: immunoSEQ multiplex PCR; TCRdb's copy keeps in-frame clones and lacks some. The table has about 180,000 clones, 85% to 95% seen once. Here the sequenced sample was peripheral blood, taken 28 days after the second dose of the MenACWY control vaccine. The receptors were sampled from an adult who received the MenACWY meningococcal vaccine as a control.

This chain connects TRBV5-1 to TRBJ1-4, with TRBD1 matching 8 bases. J was trimmed by 7 bases and V by 5 bases; bases with no gene match: 7. Germline values: CDR1 SGHRS, CDR2 YFSETQ. The CDR3 is 14 amino acids. The DNA of the CDR3 is TGCGCCAGCAGTCCCGGGACAGGTGGTGAAAAACTGTTTTTT. As protein: CASSPGTGGEKLFF.

The chain couples TRBV18 to TRBJ1-1; TRBD1 matches at 7 bases. Per the germline V gene, CDR1 is KGHSH and CDR2 is LQKENI. The length of the CDR3 is 15 residues. The V and J ends lost 3 bases and 4 bases, in that order; junction bases with no gene match: 8. The CDR3, as DNA: TGTGCCAGCTCACCCTCAAACAGGGGCGGCACTGAAGCTTTCTTT. Translated: CASSPSNRGGTEAFF.

This chain joins TRBV3-1 (or the pseudogene TRBV3-2) and TRBJ1-2; no clear D gene. The CDR3 spans 11 residues. V gave up 3 bases and J gave up 4 bases, with 3 bases separating them. Germline CDR1 is LGHDT and CDR2 is YNNKEL (reference sequence). In DNA, the CDR3 is TGTGCCAGCAGCCACTTCTATGGCTACACCTTC. The encoded protein is CASSHFYGYTF.

The rearrangement links TRBV6-5 to TRBJ1-5; no definite D call. CDR1 MNHEY and CDR2 SVGAGI come from the germline V gene. The length of the CDR3 is 14 residues. Between the trimmed V and J ends, which lost 8 bases and 5 bases, there was a span of 16 bases. Written as DNA, the CDR3 is TGTGCCAGCGGTATGGCTAGGCGGGATCAGCCCCAGCATTTT. Translating gives CASGMARRDQPQHF.

The genes are TRBV5-1 and TRBJ2-1; 13 nucleotides align to TRBD2. Germline V CDR1 and CDR2: SGHRS, YFSETQ. The trim removed 1 base at V and 6 bases at J, leaving 1 base unmatched. This CDR3 has 15 residues. The CDR3 coding sequence is TGCGCCAGCAGCTTGAGGACTAGCGGGGGCAATGAGCAGTTCTTC. The encoded protein is CASSLRTSGGNEQFF.

The chain links TRBV7-2 to TRBJ1-1; D perhaps matches TRBD1 (5 bases). Germline CDR1 reads SGHTA; CDR2 reads FQGNSA. Between the trimmed V and J ends, which lost 7 bases and 8 bases, there was a span of 17 bases. The CDR3 contains 13 residues. CDR3 protein: CASKGSWGAEAFF. The CDR3 nucleotides read TGTGCCAGCAAAGGGTCCTGGGGCGCGGAAGCTTTCTTT. The full variable domain, with the rest looked up from reference TRBV7-2 and TRBJ1-1, is GAGVSQSPSNKVTEKGKDVELRCDPISGHTALYWYRQSLGQGLEFLIYFQGNSAPDKSGLPSDRFSAERTGGSVSTLTIQRTQQEDSAVYLCASKGSWGAEAFFGQGTRLTVV.

The gene calls are TRBV30 and TRBJ1-2; TRBD1 matches 7 bases. CDR1 and CDR2 from the germline V gene are GTSNPN and SVGIG (reference sequence). The CDR3 extends over 13 amino acids. V was pared by 2 bases and J by 5 bases, with 5 bases of the junction left unmatched. The CDR3, as DNA: TGTGCCTGGAGTACACAGACAGGGTATGGCTACACCTTC. It specifies CAWSTQTGYGYTF.

The chain employs TRBV7-9 and TRBJ1-2, with a possible D match to TRBD1 (5 bases). This CDR3 region has 15 residues. V was cut by 0 bases and J by 4 bases, with 12 bases left in between. Germline-derived CDR1 and CDR2 are SEHNR and FQNEAQ (reference sequence). The CDR3 loop is CASSLAPEGRYGYTF. Written as DNA, the CDR3 is TGTGCCAGCAGCTTAGCCCCAGAGGGACGCTATGGCTACACCTTC.

Details on this clone: Its ends do not fully match the called genes, so a read error is possible. The chain is built from TRBV7-7 and TRBJ2-3, with 7 bases aligning to TRBD2. The germline V gene has CDR1 SSHAT and CDR2 FNYEAQ (reference sequence). The CDR3 spans 16 residues. The CDR3 sequence: CASSLGIGGKTDTQYF. The CDR3 DNA sequence: TGTGCTAGCAGCTTAGGCATCGGGGGGAAAACAGATACGCAGTATTTT.

Concerning this clone itself: One end of the junction is discordant with germline, which a read error may explain. The chain combines TRBV7-7 with TRBJ2-5; D perhaps matches TRBD2 (5 bases). The CDR3 runs to 13 residues. Germline V CDR1 and CDR2: SSHAT, FNYEAQ (reference sequence). For the CDR3, the DNA is TGTGCTAGCAGCCCGGGGTCCGGAGAGACCCAGTACTTC. This encodes CASSPGSGETQYF. The full variable domain, its missing parts supplied by reference TRBV7-7 and TRBJ2-5, is GAGVSQSPRYKVTKRGQDVTLRCDPISSHATLYWYQQALGQGPEFLTYFNYEAQPDKSGLPSDRFSAERPEGSISTLTIQRTEQRDSAMYRCASSPGSGETQYFGPGTRLLVL.

The J gene is TRBJ1-5, the V gene TRBV19; 8 positions agree with TRBD1. CDR1 and CDR2 (germline): LNHDA, SQIVND (reference sequence). The length of the CDR3 is 14 residues. V was pared by 4 bases and J by 6 bases, with 5 bases of the junction left unmatched. The chain's CDR3 is CASSTQGARQPQHF. For the CDR3, the DNA is TGTGCCAGTAGTACCCAGGGGGCTCGTCAGCCCCAGCATTTT.

This clone is a singleton in its sample. The V and J genes are TRBV16 and TRBJ1-3; D is ambiguous. The V and J ends lost 4 bases and 0 bases respectively, with 7 bases between them. The germline gives CDR1 KGHSY, CDR2 FQNENV. The CDR3 contains 14 residues. The CDR3: CASSLTFSGNTIYF. The CDR3 coding sequence is TGTGCCAGCAGCCTGACCTTCTCTGGAAACACCATATATTTT.

This clone was picked up one time. This rearrangement joins TRBV5-4 to TRBJ2-3; tentative D call: TRBD2 (5 bases). The CDR3 is 14 residues long. Germline CDR1 reads SGHNT; CDR2 reads YYREEE (reference sequence). Trimming took off 1 base at V and 2 bases at J, with 8 bases between the two ends. The CDR3 DNA reads TGTGCCAGCAGCTTGACTAGTCCCACAGATACGCAGTATTTT. Translating gives CASSLTSPTDTQYF.

The CDR3 DNA reads TGTGCCAGCAGTTTCCCCCCCGCGAATAATGAAAAACTGTTTTTT. It codes for CASSFPPANNEKLFF. The chain is built from TRBV28 and TRBJ1-4, with no clear D. The ends were cut back, 3 bases at V and 4 bases at J, with 12 bases in the middle. The germline CDR1 and CDR2 sequences are MDHEN and SYDVKM. The CDR3 totals 15 residues.

The chain uses TRBV30 and TRBJ1-1; D is ambiguous. The CDR3 totals 14 residues. Trimming took off 0 bases at V and 0 bases at J, with 8 bases between the two ends. Germline assignment: CDR1 GTSNPN and CDR2 SVGIG (reference sequence). CDR3 DNA sequence: TGTGCCTGGAGTGTAGGACGGATGAACACTGAAGCTTTCTTT. As protein: CAWSVGRMNTEAFF. Complete variable domain (other parts from reference TRBV30 and TRBJ1-1): SQTIHQWPATLVQPVGSPLSLECTVEGTSNPNLYWYRQAAGRGLQLLFYSVGIGQISSEVPQNLSASRPQDRQFILSSKKLLLSDSGFYLCAWSVGRMNTEAFFGQGTRLTVV.

The V gene is TRBV10-1, the J gene TRBJ2-1; 9 positions match TRBD1. The CDR3 covers 19 residues. CDR1 WNHNN and CDR2 SYGVQD come from the germline V gene (reference sequence). The V and J ends lost 0 bases and 4 bases, in that order; junction bases with no gene match: 13. This CDR3 is CASSESGGLTGGIYNEQFF. Here the CDR3 DNA reads TGCGCCAGCAGTGAGTCGGGTGGGCTGACAGGGGGGATATACAATGAGCAGTTCTTC.

This rearrangement joins TRBV4-3 to TRBJ1-1, with 9 bases fitting TRBD1. The trim removed 4 bases at V and 1 base at J, leaving 1 base unmatched. The germline CDR1 and CDR2 sequences are LGHNA and YSLEER. CDR3 length equals 14 residues. The CDR3 nucleotides read TGCGCCAGCAGCCTGGACAGGGGGAACACTGAAGCTTTCTTT. It translates to CASSLDRGNTEAFF.

V is TRBV7-2 and J is TRBJ2-3; D perhaps matches TRBD1 (5 bases). The CDR3 consists of 14 residues. Germline V gene lookup returns CDR1 SGHTA and CDR2 FQGNSA. The V and J ends lost 4 bases and 4 bases respectively, with 12 bases between them. CDR3 sequence reads: CASSSQGVADTQYF. Here the CDR3 DNA reads TGTGCCAGCAGCTCCCAGGGTGTGGCAGATACGCAGTATTTT.

V is TRBV6-5 and J is TRBJ1-1, with 8 nucleotides matching TRBD1. V lost 4 bases and J lost 4; bases outside the gene matches: 8. The V gene's germline CDR1 is MNHEY and CDR2 SVGAGI. This CDR3 has 15 amino acids. CDR3 DNA sequence: TGTGCCAGCAGTTCTCCAGGGGGCATCGGCACTGAAGCTTTCTTT. This sequence encodes CASSSPGGIGTEAFF.

The CDR3 DNA is TGTGCCAGCAGCAAGGACGAAGGCTATGGCTACACCTTC. It specifies CASSKDEGYGYTF. The V gene is TRBV11-1, the J gene TRBJ1-2; unclear D gene. Germline CDR1 is SGHAT and CDR2 is FQDESV (reference sequence). Trimming took 5 bases from V and 4 from J, leaving 11 bases between them. CDR3 length: 13 amino acids.